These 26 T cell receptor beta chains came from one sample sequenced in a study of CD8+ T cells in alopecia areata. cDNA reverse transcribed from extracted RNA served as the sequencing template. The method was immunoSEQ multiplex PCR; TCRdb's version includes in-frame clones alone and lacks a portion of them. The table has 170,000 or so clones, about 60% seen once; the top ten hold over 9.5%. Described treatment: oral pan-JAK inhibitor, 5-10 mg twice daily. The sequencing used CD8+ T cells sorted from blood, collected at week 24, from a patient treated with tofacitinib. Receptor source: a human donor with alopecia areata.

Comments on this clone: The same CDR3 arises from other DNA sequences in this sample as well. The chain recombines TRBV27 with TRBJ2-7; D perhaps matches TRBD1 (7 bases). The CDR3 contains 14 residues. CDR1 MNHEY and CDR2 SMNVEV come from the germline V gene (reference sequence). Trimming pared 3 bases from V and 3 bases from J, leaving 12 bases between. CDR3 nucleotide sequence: TGTGCCAGCAGTTTGGGGCAGGGGGGCTACGAGCAGTACTTC. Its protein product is CASSLGQGGYEQYF.

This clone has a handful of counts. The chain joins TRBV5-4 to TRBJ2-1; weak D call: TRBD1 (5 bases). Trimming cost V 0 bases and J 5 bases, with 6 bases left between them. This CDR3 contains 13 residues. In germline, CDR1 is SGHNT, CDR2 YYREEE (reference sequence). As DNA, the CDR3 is TGTGCCAGCAGCTTGGCAGGGAACAATGAGCAGTTCTTC. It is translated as CASSLAGNNEQFF.

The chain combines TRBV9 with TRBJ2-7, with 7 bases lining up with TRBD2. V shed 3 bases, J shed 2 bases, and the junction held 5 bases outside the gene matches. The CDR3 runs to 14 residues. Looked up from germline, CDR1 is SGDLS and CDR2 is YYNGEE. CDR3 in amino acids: CASSEDGGTYEQYF. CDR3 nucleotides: TGTGCCAGCAGCGAAGACGGGGGGACCTACGAGCAGTACTTC.

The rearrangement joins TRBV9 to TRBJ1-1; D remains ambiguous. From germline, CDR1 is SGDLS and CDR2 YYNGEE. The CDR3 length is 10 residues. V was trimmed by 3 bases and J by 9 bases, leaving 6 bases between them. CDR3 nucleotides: TGTGCCAGCAGCGGCAGTAAAGCTTTCTTT. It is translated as CASSGSKAFF.

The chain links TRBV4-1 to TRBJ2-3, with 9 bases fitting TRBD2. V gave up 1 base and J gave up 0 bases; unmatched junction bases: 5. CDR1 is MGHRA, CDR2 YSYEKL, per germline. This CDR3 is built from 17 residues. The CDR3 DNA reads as TGCGCCAGCAGCCAAGCTTATGCGGGGGGGAGCACAGATACGCAGTATTTT. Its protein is CASSQAYAGGSTDTQYF.

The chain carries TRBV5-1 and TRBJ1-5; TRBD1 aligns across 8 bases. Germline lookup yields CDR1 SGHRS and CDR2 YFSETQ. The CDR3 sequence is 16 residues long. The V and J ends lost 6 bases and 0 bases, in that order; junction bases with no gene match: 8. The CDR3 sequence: CASTGQGSYSNQPQHF. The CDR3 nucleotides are TGCGCCAGCACCGGACAGGGATCCTATAGCAATCAGCCCCAGCATTTT.

In DNA, the CDR3 is TGCAGCTCGAGCGTCCAGTTATATGAAAAACTGTTTTTT. It codes for CSSSVQLYEKLFF. The chain uses TRBV29-1 and TRBJ1-4; D unclear. The CDR3 runs 13 residues. CDR1 and CDR2 (germline): SQVTM, ANQGSEA. V lost 8 bases to trimming and J lost 6 bases, with 16 bases between them.

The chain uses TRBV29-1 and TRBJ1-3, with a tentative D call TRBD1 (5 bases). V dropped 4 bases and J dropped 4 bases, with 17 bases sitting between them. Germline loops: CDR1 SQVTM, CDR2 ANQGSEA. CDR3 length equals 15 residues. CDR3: CSVGGLAGHGNTIYF. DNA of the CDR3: TGCAGCGTTGGGGGGTTAGCAGGGCACGGAAACACCATATATTTT.

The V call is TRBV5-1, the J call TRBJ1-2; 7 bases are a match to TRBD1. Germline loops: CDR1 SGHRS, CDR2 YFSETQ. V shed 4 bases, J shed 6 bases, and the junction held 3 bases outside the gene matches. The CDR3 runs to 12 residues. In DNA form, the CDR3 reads TGCGCCAGCAGCCCAGACAGGGATGGCTACACCTTC. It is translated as CASSPDRDGYTF.

The CDR3 sequence: CASSLGRGAGYEQYF. The CDR3 DNA is TGTGCCAGCAGCTTAGGCCGGGGGGCCGGTTACGAGCAGTACTTC. The V call is TRBV13, the J call TRBJ2-7; D possibly corresponds to TRBD2 (7 bases). Per germline, CDR1 PRHDT and CDR2 FYEKMQ (reference sequence). The CDR3 sequence is 15 residues long. V gave up 0 bases and J gave up 4 bases, with 13 bases separating them.

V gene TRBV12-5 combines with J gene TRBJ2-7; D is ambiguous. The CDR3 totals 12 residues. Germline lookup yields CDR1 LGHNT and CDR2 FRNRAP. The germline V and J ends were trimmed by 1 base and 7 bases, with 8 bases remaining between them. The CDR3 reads CASGLGRREQYF. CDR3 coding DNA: TGTGCTAGTGGTTTGGGCCGCCGGGAGCAGTACTTC.

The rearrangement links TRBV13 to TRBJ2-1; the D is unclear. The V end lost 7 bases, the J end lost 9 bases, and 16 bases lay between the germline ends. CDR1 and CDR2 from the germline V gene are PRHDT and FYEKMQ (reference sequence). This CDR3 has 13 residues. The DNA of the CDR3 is TGTGCCAGCATCGGTCTCGTGGGGTCTGAGCAGTTCTTC. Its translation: CASIGLVGSEQFF. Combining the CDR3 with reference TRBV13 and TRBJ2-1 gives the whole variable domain AAGVIQSPRHLIKEKRETATLKCYPIPRHDTVYWYQQGPGQDPQFLISFYEKMQSDKGSIPDRFSAQQFSDYHSELNMSSLELGDSALYFCASIGLVGSEQFFGPGTRLTVL.

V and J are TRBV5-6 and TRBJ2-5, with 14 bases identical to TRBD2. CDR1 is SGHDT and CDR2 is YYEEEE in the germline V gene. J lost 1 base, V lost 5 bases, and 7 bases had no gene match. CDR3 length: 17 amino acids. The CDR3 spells CASSMGLAGESQETQYF. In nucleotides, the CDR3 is TGTGCCAGCAGTATGGGACTAGCGGGGGAATCCCAAGAGACCCAGTACTTC.

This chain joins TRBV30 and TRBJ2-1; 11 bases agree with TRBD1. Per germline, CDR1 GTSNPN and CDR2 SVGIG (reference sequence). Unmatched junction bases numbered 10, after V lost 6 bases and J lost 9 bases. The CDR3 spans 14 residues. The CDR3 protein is CACHWDRGLGEQFF. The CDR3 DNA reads TGTGCCTGCCACTGGGACAGGGGGTTGGGTGAGCAGTTCTTC.

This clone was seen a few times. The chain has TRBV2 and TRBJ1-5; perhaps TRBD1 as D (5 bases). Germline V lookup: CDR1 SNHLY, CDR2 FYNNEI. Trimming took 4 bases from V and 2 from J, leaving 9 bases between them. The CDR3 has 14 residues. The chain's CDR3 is CASSVRAGNQPQHF. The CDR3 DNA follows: TGTGCCAGCAGTGTCAGGGCGGGCAATCAGCCCCAGCATTTT.

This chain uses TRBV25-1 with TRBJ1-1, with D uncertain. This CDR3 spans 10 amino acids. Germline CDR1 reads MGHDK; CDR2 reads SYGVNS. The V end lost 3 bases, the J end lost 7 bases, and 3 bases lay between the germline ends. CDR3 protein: CASSDGEAFF. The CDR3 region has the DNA TGTGCCAGCAGTGACGGTGAAGCTTTCTTT.

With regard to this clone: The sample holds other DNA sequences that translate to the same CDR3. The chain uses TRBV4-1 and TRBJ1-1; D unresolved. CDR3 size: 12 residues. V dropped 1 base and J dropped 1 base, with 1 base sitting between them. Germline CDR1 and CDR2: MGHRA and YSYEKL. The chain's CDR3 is CASSQGNTEAFF. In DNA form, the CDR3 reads TGCGCCAGCAGCCAAGGGAACACTGAAGCTTTCTTT.

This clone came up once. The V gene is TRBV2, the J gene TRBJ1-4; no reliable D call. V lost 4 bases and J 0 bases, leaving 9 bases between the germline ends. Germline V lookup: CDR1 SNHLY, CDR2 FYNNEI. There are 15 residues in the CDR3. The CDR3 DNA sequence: TGTGCCAGCAGTGCCACACGACCAACTAATGAAAAACTGTTTTTT. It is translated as CASSATRPTNEKLFF.

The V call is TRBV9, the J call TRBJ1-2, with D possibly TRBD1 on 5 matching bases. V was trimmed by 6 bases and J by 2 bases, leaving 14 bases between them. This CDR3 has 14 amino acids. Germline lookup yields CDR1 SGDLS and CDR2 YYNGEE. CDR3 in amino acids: CASNPDSLNYGYTF. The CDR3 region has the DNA TGTGCCAGCAACCCTGACAGCCTGAACTATGGCTACACCTTC.

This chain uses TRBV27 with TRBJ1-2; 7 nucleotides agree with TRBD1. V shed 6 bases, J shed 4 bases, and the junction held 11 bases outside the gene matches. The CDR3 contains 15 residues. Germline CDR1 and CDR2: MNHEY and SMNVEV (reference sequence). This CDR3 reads CASSLGGSVLYGYTF. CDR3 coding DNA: TGTGCCAGCAGCTTAGGGGGCTCGGTTCTCTATGGCTACACCTTC.

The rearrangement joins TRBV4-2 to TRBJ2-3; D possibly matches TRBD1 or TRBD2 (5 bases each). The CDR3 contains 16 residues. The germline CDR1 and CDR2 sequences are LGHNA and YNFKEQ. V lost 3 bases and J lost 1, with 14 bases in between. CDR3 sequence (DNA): TGTGCCAGCAGCCAGGCCGGGACCGACGGCACAGATACGCAGTATTTT. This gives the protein CASSQAGTDGTDTQYF.

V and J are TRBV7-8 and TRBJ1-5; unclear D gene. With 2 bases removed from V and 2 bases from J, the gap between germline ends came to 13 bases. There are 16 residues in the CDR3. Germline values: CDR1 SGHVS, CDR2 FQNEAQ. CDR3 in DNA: TGTGCCAGCAGCTTAACTGCTAACCTGGGCAATCAGCCCCAGCATTTT. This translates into CASSLTANLGNQPQHF.

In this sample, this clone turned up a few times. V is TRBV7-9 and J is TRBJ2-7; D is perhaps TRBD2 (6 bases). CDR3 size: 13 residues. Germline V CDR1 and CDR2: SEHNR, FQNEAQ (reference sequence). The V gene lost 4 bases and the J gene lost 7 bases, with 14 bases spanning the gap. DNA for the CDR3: TGTGCCAGCAGCTACCCCGGGGAGGAAGAGCAGTACTTC. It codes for CASSYPGEEEQYF.

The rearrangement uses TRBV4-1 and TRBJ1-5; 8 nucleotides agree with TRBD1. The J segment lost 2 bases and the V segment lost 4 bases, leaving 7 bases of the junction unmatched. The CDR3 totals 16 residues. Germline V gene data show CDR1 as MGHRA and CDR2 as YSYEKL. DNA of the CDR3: TGCGCCAGCAGCCCCGTCCCGGGACAGGGCAATCAGCCCCAGCATTTT. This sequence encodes CASSPVPGQGNQPQHF.

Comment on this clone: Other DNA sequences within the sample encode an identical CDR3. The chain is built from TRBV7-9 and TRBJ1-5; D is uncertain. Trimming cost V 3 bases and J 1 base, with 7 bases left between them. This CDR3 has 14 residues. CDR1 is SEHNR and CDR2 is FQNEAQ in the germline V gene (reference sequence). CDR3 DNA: TGTGCCAGCAGCTTTGCCGGAAGCAATCAGCCCCAGCATTTT. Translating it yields CASSFAGSNQPQHF.

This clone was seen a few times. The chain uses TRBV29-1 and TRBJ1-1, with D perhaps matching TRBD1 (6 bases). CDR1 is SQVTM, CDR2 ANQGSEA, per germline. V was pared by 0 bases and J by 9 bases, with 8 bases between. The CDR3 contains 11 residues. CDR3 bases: TGCAGCGTTGAAGAACAGGGTAAAGCTTTCTTT. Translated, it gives CSVEEQGKAFF.